The 25 T cell receptor beta chains given below trace back to one sample, sequenced in a study of blood T cell repertoires in COVID-19. The method was immunoSEQ multiplex PCR; TCRdb's version includes in-frame clones alone and lacks a portion of them. The table records over 200,000 clones, around nine tenths of them present only once. The sequenced material came from peripheral blood. The receptors come from a woman aged 55-75 years with acute or convalescent COVID-19.

The chain links TRBV10-3 to TRBJ1-2; possibly TRBD1 for D (5 bases). The CDR3 totals 14 residues. V lost 6 bases and J 2 bases, leaving 13 bases between the germline ends. From germline, CDR1 is ENHRY and CDR2 SYGVKD. Here the CDR3 reads CAIRGRGGNYGYTF. CDR3 bases: TGTGCCATCAGGGGACGGGGAGGGAACTATGGCTACACCTTC.

The V gene is TRBV9, the J gene TRBJ2-3, with 10 bases fitting TRBD2. CDR1 is SGDLS, CDR2 YYNGEE, per germline. V shed 1 base, J shed 1 base, and the junction held 3 bases outside the gene matches. This CDR3 spans 16 amino acids. CDR3 sequence: CASSVSGRGGTDTQYF. As DNA, the CDR3 is TGTGCCAGCAGCGTAAGCGGGAGGGGAGGCACAGATACGCAGTATTTT.

The chain uses TRBV11-2 and TRBJ1-1, with a tentative D call TRBD1 (6 bases). Trimming took 5 bases from V and 0 from J, leaving 16 bases between them. Germline V gene sequence: CDR1 SGHAT, CDR2 FQNNGV. This CDR3 spans 16 amino acids. For the CDR3, the DNA is TGTGCCAGCAGCACTGTGCAGGGGTTTTTGAACACTGAAGCTTTCTTT. Protein product: CASSTVQGFLNTEAFF.

This rearrangement joins TRBV5-8 to TRBJ2-3; no firm D call. This CDR3 spans 15 amino acids. Trimming shortened V by 5 bases and J by 2 bases, and 15 bases separated the two germline ends. Germline V gives CDR1 SGHTS, CDR2 YDEGEE. The chain's CDR3 is CASSLRYSFTDTQYF. The CDR3 nucleotides read TGTGCCAGCAGTTTAAGGTACAGCTTCACAGATACGCAGTATTTT.

This clone was detected only once. The genes are TRBV20-1 and TRBJ2-1; 7 bases line up with TRBD2. CDR3 size: 15 residues. After removal of 3 bases from V and 10 bases from J, the junction contained 15 bases not matched to a gene. The germline CDR1 and CDR2 sequences are DFQATT and SNEGSKA (reference sequence). The CDR3 loop reads CSASGGAGEAREQFF. CDR3 DNA: TGCAGTGCTAGTGGCGGCGCGGGAGAAGCGAGAGAGCAGTTCTTC.

The chain employs TRBV30 and TRBJ1-6; possible D gene TRBD1, 6 bases. This CDR3 is built from 14 residues. Trimming took 5 bases from V and 5 from J, leaving 13 bases between them. Germline CDR1 and CDR2: GTSNPN and SVGIG (reference sequence). This chain's CDR3 is CAWRGDNNNSPLHF. The CDR3 region has the DNA TGTGCCTGGCGAGGGGACAACAATAATTCACCCCTCCACTTT.

In DNA, the CDR3 is TGTGCCAGCAGTTCTAGCTTAGGCGAGCAGTTCTTC. It translates to CASSSSLGEQFF. The rearrangement links TRBV12-3 or TRBV12-4 to TRBJ2-1; tentative D call: TRBD2 (5 bases). Trimming shortened V by 4 bases and J by 10 bases, and 11 bases separated the two germline ends. The CDR3 is 12 residues long.

J is TRBJ2-7 and V is TRBV6-5; 9 nucleotides agree with TRBD2. V dropped 4 bases and J dropped 3; count of bases not matched to a gene: 7. In germline, CDR1 is MNHEY, CDR2 SVGAGI. This CDR3 region has 15 residues. This CDR3 reads CASSFGTSRIYEQYF. The CDR3 DNA reads TGTGCCAGCAGTTTTGGGACTAGCCGAATCTACGAGCAGTACTTC.

CDR3 DNA: TGTGCCAGCAGCCCTGACAGCTCTGGAAACACCATATATTTT. This encodes CASSPDSSGNTIYF. The chain combines TRBV11-3 with TRBJ1-3, with D possibly being TRBD1 (5 bases). Per germline, CDR1 SGHNT and CDR2 YENEEA. This CDR3 is 14 amino acids long. V was clipped by 5 bases and J by 0 bases, with 8 bases between them. The variable domain in full, completed from reference TRBV11-3 and TRBJ1-3, reads EAGVVQSPRYKIIEKKQPVAFWCNPISGHNTLYWYLQNLGQGPELLIRYENEEAVDDSQLPKDRFSAERLKGVDSTLKIQPAELGDSAVYLCASSPDSSGNTIYFGEGSWLTVV.

The rearrangement joins TRBV6-5 to TRBJ1-4; D may be TRBD1 (5 bases). The germline CDR1 and CDR2 sequences are MNHEY and SVGAGI. The CDR3 runs to 13 residues. V was trimmed by 6 bases and J by 7 bases, leaving 12 bases between them. CDR3 residues: CASRAGSGEKLFF. The CDR3 DNA follows: TGTGCCAGCAGAGCAGGGTCGGGTGAAAAACTGTTTTTT.

The chain uses TRBV27 and TRBJ1-2, with TRBD1 identical over 10 bases. The germline V gene encodes CDR1 MNHEY and CDR2 SMNVEV (reference sequence). This CDR3 region has 16 residues. V lost 5 bases and J lost 7; bases outside the gene matches: 13. The CDR3 sequence: CASSPNGQGGTLGYTF. The CDR3 DNA reads as TGTGCCAGCAGTCCCAACGGACAGGGGGGGACTCTTGGCTACACCTTC.

The CDR3 sequence is CAISESGGAYNEQFF. The CDR3, as DNA: TGTGCCATCAGTGAGTCTGGCGGCGCCTACAATGAGCAGTTCTTC. The rearrangement joins TRBV10-3 to TRBJ2-1; D is unresolved. The V and J ends lost 0 bases and 2 bases respectively, with 8 bases between them. The CDR3 has 15 residues. CDR1 is ENHRY, CDR2 SYGVKD, per germline.

The chain is built from TRBV3-1 (or the pseudogene TRBV3-2) and TRBJ2-3, with D hard to call. The CDR3 contains 12 residues. V was cut by 6 bases and J by 6 bases, with 10 bases left in between. Per germline, CDR1 LGHDT and CDR2 YNNKEL (reference sequence). The chain's CDR3 is CASSRLWDTQYF. CDR3 sequence (DNA): TGTGCCAGCAGTCGACTCTGGGATACGCAGTATTTT.

The genes are TRBV15 and TRBJ2-7, with D possibly TRBD2 on 6 matching bases. CDR3 size: 16 residues. V lost 3 bases, J lost 2 bases, and 17 bases lay in between. The germline V gene encodes CDR1 LNHNV and CDR2 YYDKDF (reference sequence). The CDR3, as DNA: TGTGCCACCAGCAGTAGCCGGGACTTCTTTCCCTACGAGCAGTACTTC. The encoded protein is CATSSSRDFFPYEQYF.

This chain connects TRBV29-1 to TRBJ2-5, with a weak D call TRBD1 (7 bases). The CDR3 contains 14 residues. V was shortened by 5 bases and J by 5 bases, with 18 bases between the two germline ends. In germline, CDR1 is SQVTM, CDR2 ANQGSEA. The CDR3 is CSVRQGGRGETQYF. CDR3 DNA sequence: TGCAGCGTTCGCCAGGGGGGCCGGGGGGAGACCCAGTACTTC.

This clone was found a few times. The chain is built from TRBV2 and TRBJ2-1; 13 positions match TRBD2. Germline loops: CDR1 SNHLY, CDR2 FYNNEI. The CDR3 is 15 residues long. V gave up 6 bases and J gave up 9 bases; unmatched junction bases: 8. CDR3 sequence reads: CASRPGLAGVGEQFF. The CDR3 nucleotides are TGTGCCAGCAGACCCGGACTAGCGGGAGTAGGTGAGCAGTTCTTC.

The chain uses TRBV6-6 and TRBJ1-5; maybe TRBD1 (5 bases). The germline V and J ends were trimmed by 0 bases and 3 bases, with 9 bases remaining between them. The CDR3 loop spans 15 amino acids. CDR1 and CDR2 from the germline V gene are MNHNY and SVGAGI (reference sequence). For the CDR3, the DNA is TGTGCCAGCAGTTACTCATCGGGGGTCAATCAGCCCCAGCATTTT. Amino acid sequence: CASSYSSGVNQPQHF.

V is TRBV3-1 (or the pseudogene TRBV3-2) and J is TRBJ2-5, with 8 bases matching TRBD1. Germline assignment: CDR1 LGHDT and CDR2 YNNKEL (reference sequence). V was pared by 0 bases and J by 4 bases, with 4 bases of the junction left unmatched. There are 15 residues in the CDR3. The CDR3 nucleotides are TGTGCCAGCAGCCAAGAGGCAGGGGGCCCAGAGACCCAGTACTTC. Its protein is CASSQEAGGPETQYF.

The chain links TRBV5-1 to TRBJ2-7; 7 bases match TRBD1. V shed 4 bases and J 2 bases; nucleotides not matched to a gene: 18. Germline V gene data show CDR1 as SGHRS and CDR2 as YFSETQ. This CDR3 is 18 amino acids long. The CDR3: CASSPLRQGPSITYEQYF. The CDR3 DNA sequence: TGCGCCAGCAGCCCTCTTCGACAGGGCCCATCCATTACCTACGAGCAGTACTTC. Drawing the rest from reference TRBV5-1 and TRBJ2-7, the complete variable domain is KAGVTQTPRYLIKTRGQQVTLSCSPISGHRSVSWYQQTPGQGLQFLFEYFSETQRNKGNFPGRFSGRQFSNSRSEMNVSTLELGDSALYLCASSPLRQGPSITYEQYFGPGTRLTVT.

The chain recombines TRBV4-2 with TRBJ2-7; no reliable D call. Trimming stripped 0 bases from V and 2 bases from J, with 11 bases between. This CDR3 has 15 amino acids. Germline loops: CDR1 LGHNA, CDR2 YNFKEQ. CDR3 loop: CASSQDLAAAYEQYF. DNA of the CDR3: TGTGCCAGCAGCCAAGATCTTGCGGCTGCCTACGAGCAGTACTTC.

The V gene is TRBV5-1, the J gene TRBJ1-2, with D unresolved. Germline CDR1 reads SGHRS; CDR2 reads YFSETQ. V was clipped by 5 bases and J by 8 bases, with 13 bases between them. This CDR3 spans 12 amino acids. CDR3 in DNA: TGCGCCAGCAGTCAAAGCGAGCTGGGCTACACCTTC. Encoded protein: CASSQSELGYTF.

V gene TRBV4-1 combines with J gene TRBJ2-7; 9 positions agree with TRBD1. J gave up 4 bases and V 4 bases, and 8 bases lay outside the gene matches. This CDR3 has 15 amino acids. Germline-derived CDR1 and CDR2 are MGHRA and YSYEKL. In DNA, the CDR3 is TGCGCCAGCAGCCGAGGGACAGGGAGTAGGTACGAGCAGTACTTC. It translates to CASSRGTGSRYEQYF.

The chain couples TRBV6-5 to TRBJ2-3; 7 bases agree with TRBD1. The CDR3 covers 14 residues. Trimming took 11 bases from V and 0 from J; bases not matched to a gene: 8. Per germline, CDR1 MNHEY and CDR2 SVGAGI. The CDR3 loop reads CAGQDRKSTDTQYF. The CDR3 region has the DNA TGTGCCGGCCAGGACAGGAAAAGCACAGATACGCAGTATTTT.

This clone has a single count. This rearrangement joins TRBV2 to TRBJ1-5, with 9 bases identical to TRBD1. There are 15 residues in the CDR3. Germline CDR1 SNHLY, CDR2 FYNNEI. The J segment lost 1 base and the V segment lost 7 bases, leaving 5 bases of the junction unmatched. CDR3 DNA sequence: TGTGCCAGCACCCAGACAGGGGGGAGCAATCAGCCCCAGCATTTT. Its protein product is CASTQTGGSNQPQHF.

The chain recombines TRBV5-4 with TRBJ2-4; D is possibly TRBD2 (5 bases). There are 16 residues in the CDR3. CDR1 and CDR2 from the germline V gene are SGHNT and YYREEE (reference sequence). V gave up 0 bases and J gave up 3 bases, with 13 bases separating them. The CDR3 loop is CASSLEPGRIKNIQYF. The CDR3 region has the DNA TGTGCCAGCAGCTTGGAACCGGGAAGAATCAAAAACATTCAGTACTTC.